The 27 T cell receptor beta chains given below trace back to one sample, sequenced in a study of CD8 T cells in Susac syndrome. cDNA came from roughly 0.47 to 1 ug RNA primed by random hexamers. TCRdb reprocessed the immunoSEQ multiplex PCR reads with MiXCR, giving one entry per CDR3 protein. The data hold about 84,000 distinct CDR3 sequences, with 95% to 97% observed a single time. The specimen sequenced was CD8+ T cells from PBMCs. These receptors were taken from a human donor with Susac syndrome.

This chain connects TRBV12-3 or TRBV12-4 to TRBJ2-1; D uncertain. With 5 bases removed from V and 10 bases from J, the gap between germline ends came to 12 bases. The length of the CDR3 is 12 residues. The DNA of the CDR3 is TGTGCCAGCAGTCAGAATTTACCCGAGCAGTTCTTC. It is translated as CASSQNLPEQFF.

The chain links TRBV6-5 to TRBJ2-2; tentative D call: TRBD2 (6 bases). CDR1 and CDR2 from the germline V gene are MNHEY and SVGAGI. This CDR3 spans 15 amino acids. V was clipped by 2 bases and J by 4 bases, with 11 bases between them. The CDR3 loop reads CASSYAGTVTGELFF. In DNA, the CDR3 is TGTGCCAGCAGTTACGCGGGGACCGTCACCGGGGAGCTGTTTTTT.

The CDR3 bases are TGCAGCGTTGAGGGGGGGTCCACCTCCTACAATGAGCAGTTCTTC. Its translation: CSVEGGSTSYNEQFF. The V and J genes are TRBV29-1 and TRBJ2-1; TRBD2 matches at 7 bases. With 3 bases clipped from V and 0 bases from J, the junction kept 5 bases outside the gene matches. The CDR3 length is 15 residues. Germline assignment: CDR1 SQVTM and CDR2 ANQGSEA.

The chain joins TRBV7-9 to TRBJ2-1, with D uncertain. The CDR3 is 15 amino acids. Germline assignment: CDR1 SEHNR and CDR2 FQNEAQ (reference sequence). V lost 3 bases and J 0 bases, leaving 9 bases between the germline ends. The CDR3 reads CASSFPGSSYNEQFF. CDR3 DNA: TGTGCCAGCAGCTTCCCCGGAAGCTCCTACAATGAGCAGTTCTTC.

The CDR3 region is CSVADSGGNTGELFF. The CDR3 nucleotides are TGCAGCGTCGCCGATAGCGGAGGTAACACCGGGGAGCTGTTTTTT. V gene TRBV29-1 combines with J gene TRBJ2-2, with TRBD2 as a possible D gene (6 bases). The CDR3 consists of 15 residues. The germline CDR1 and CDR2 sequences are SQVTM and ANQGSEA. V was shortened by 6 bases and J by 2 bases, with 16 bases between the two germline ends.

The rearrangement joins TRBV27 to TRBJ2-7; D tentatively fits TRBD1 or TRBD2 (7 bases each). The germline V gene has CDR1 MNHEY and CDR2 SMNVEV (reference sequence). The CDR3 is 13 amino acids. Trimming took off 5 bases at V and 5 bases at J, with 13 bases between the two ends. The CDR3, as DNA: TGTGCCAGCAGTGGGGAGGGGACAGACGAGCAGTACTTC. It is translated as CASSGEGTDEQYF.

The rearrangement links TRBV7-9 to TRBJ2-5; 7 bases map to TRBD2. Germline CDR1 and CDR2: SEHNR and FQNEAQ (reference sequence). The CDR3 sequence is 13 residues long. The V gene end was trimmed by 4 bases and the J gene end by 5 bases; junction bases not matched to a gene: 4. The CDR3 nucleotides are TGTGCCAGCAGCTCCTGGGAGGGTGAGACCCAGTACTTC. Protein sequence: CASSSWEGETQYF.

The V and J genes are TRBV9 and TRBJ1-2; 7 nucleotides agree with TRBD1. Germline V gives CDR1 SGDLS, CDR2 YYNGEE. With V trimmed by 4 bases and J by 11 bases, 8 bases remained unmatched. The CDR3 sequence is 12 residues long. The CDR3 sequence is CASSPRDSGYTF. The DNA of the CDR3 is TGTGCCAGCAGCCCCCGGGACAGCGGTTACACCTTC.

V and J are TRBV2 and TRBJ2-7; 8 bases align to TRBD1. CDR1 is SNHLY, CDR2 FYNNEI, per germline. This CDR3 spans 14 amino acids. Trimming cost V 4 bases and J 5 bases; bases outside gene matches: 7. Here the CDR3 reads CASSVRQGADEQYV. The CDR3 nucleotides are TGTGCCAGCAGTGTACGGCAGGGGGCCGACGAGCAGTACGTC.

The rearrangement links TRBV27 to TRBJ2-4, with D perhaps matching TRBD1 (5 bases). CDR3 size: 13 residues. Germline V gene data show CDR1 as MNHEY and CDR2 as SMNVEV (reference sequence). Trimming shortened V by 3 bases and J by 6 bases, and 9 bases separated the two germline ends. The CDR3: CASSFRGPNIQYF. CDR3 sequence (DNA): TGTGCCAGCAGTTTTAGGGGCCCAAACATTCAGTACTTC.

The chain combines TRBV15 with TRBJ1-2; 9 positions match TRBD1. CDR1 is LNHNV, CDR2 YYDKDF, per germline (reference sequence). V shed 9 bases, J shed 7 bases, and the junction held 24 bases outside the gene matches. The length of the CDR3 is 18 residues. CDR3 amino acids: CATASGPRDRDLDAGYTF. In DNA, the CDR3 is TGTGCCACTGCCTCAGGCCCCCGGGACAGGGATCTCGACGCTGGCTACACCTTC. Based on the CDR3 plus reference TRBV15 and TRBJ1-2, the full variable domain is DAMVIQNPRYQVTQFGKPVTLSCSQTLNHNVMYWYQQKSSQAPKLLFHYYDKDFNNEADTPDNFQSRRPNTSFCFLDIRSPGLGDTAMYLCATASGPRDRDLDAGYTFGSGTRLTVV.

This chain links TRBV5-1 with TRBJ2-1; 12 bases align to TRBD2. V was clipped by 0 bases and J by 8 bases; unmatched bases: 3. CDR3 size: 15 residues. CDR1 is SGHRS, CDR2 YFSETQ, per germline. CDR3 sequence: CASSLALAGGDEQFF. The CDR3 DNA reads as TGCGCCAGCAGCTTGGCACTAGCGGGGGGTGATGAGCAGTTCTTC.

J is TRBJ1-1 and V is TRBV7-3; the D gene is possibly TRBD1 (6 bases). The germline V and J ends were trimmed by 1 base and 5 bases, with 11 bases remaining between them. The CDR3 length is 14 residues. Germline CDR1 reads SGHTA; CDR2 reads FQGTGA. CDR3 nucleotides: TGTGCCAGCAGCTTAAATCCGGGGGCAACTGAAGCTTTCTTT. Protein product: CASSLNPGATEAFF.

This chain connects TRBV29-1 to TRBJ1-2; 11 positions match TRBD1. V lost 4 bases, J lost 8 bases, and 15 bases stayed unmatched. CDR3 size: 16 residues. The V gene's germline CDR1 is SQVTM and CDR2 ANQGSEA. CDR3 DNA sequence: TGCAGCGTTGTAGGGGCCCATGGACAGGGGGCAGAAGGCTACACCTTC. Protein: CSVVGAHGQGAEGYTF.

The V and J genes are TRBV20-1 and TRBJ2-7, with no clear D. The germline V and J ends were trimmed by 1 base and 6 bases, with 10 bases remaining between them. The CDR3 is 12 residues long. Germline V gene sequence: CDR1 DFQATT, CDR2 SNEGSKA (reference sequence). CDR3 coding DNA: TGCAGTGCTAGAGGGAAAGGGTTCGAGCAGTACGTC. Its translation: CSARGKGFEQYV.

The chain recombines TRBV4-2 with TRBJ2-5; D might be TRBD1 (5 bases). Trimming stripped 4 bases from V and 0 bases from J, with 12 bases between. The CDR3 spans 15 residues. In germline, CDR1 is LGHNA, CDR2 YNFKEQ. The CDR3 loop is CASSPIRDYQETQYF. The CDR3 nucleotides read TGTGCCAGCAGCCCAATCAGGGATTACCAAGAGACCCAGTACTTC.

This rearrangement joins TRBV2 to TRBJ2-7; the D gene is possibly TRBD1 (6 bases). With 8 bases removed from V and 2 bases from J, the gap between germline ends came to 10 bases. This CDR3 is built from 12 residues. Germline V gene sequence: CDR1 SNHLY, CDR2 FYNNEI. The CDR3 loop reads CASRDKTYEQYF. The CDR3 nucleotides are TGTGCCAGCCGGGACAAGACCTACGAGCAGTACTTC.

The chain combines TRBV6-5 with TRBJ2-3; D might be TRBD2 (5 bases). The germline V gene has CDR1 MNHEY and CDR2 SVGAGI. CDR3 length: 14 residues. V gave up 0 bases and J gave up 4 bases, with 8 bases separating them. CDR3 loop: CASSYSVGADTQYF. The CDR3 bases are TGTGCCAGCAGTTACTCGGTGGGAGCAGATACGCAGTATTTT.

V usage is TRBV13 and J usage is TRBJ1-1, with D unresolved. V was pared by 0 bases and J by 0 bases, with 5 bases between. This CDR3 comprises 14 residues. Germline assignment: CDR1 PRHDT and CDR2 FYEKMQ (reference sequence). The CDR3 region has the DNA TGTGCCAGCAGCTTAGGTCGGCTGAACACTGAAGCTTTCTTT. Amino acids: CASSLGRLNTEAFF.

The chain is built from TRBV6-5 and TRBJ2-5; 8 positions match TRBD1. V lost 4 bases to trimming and J lost 2 bases; unmatched junction nucleotides: 6. Germline CDR1 and CDR2: MNHEY and SVGAGI. The CDR3 totals 15 residues. CDR3 in DNA: TGTGCCAGCAGTTCTCAGGGGGCGACACAAGAGACCCAGTACTTC. Translated: CASSSQGATQETQYF.

The chain has TRBV20-1 and TRBJ2-7; 13 bases are shared with TRBD2. The CDR3 totals 16 residues. Unmatched junction bases numbered 7, after V lost 0 bases and J lost 5 bases. Looked up from germline, CDR1 is DFQATT and CDR2 is SNEGSKA (reference sequence). The CDR3 sequence: CSARDRTSGSRNEQYF. DNA for the CDR3: TGCAGTGCTAGAGATCGGACTAGCGGGAGTCGGAACGAGCAGTACTTC.

This chain uses TRBV20-1 with TRBJ1-2, with D tentatively TRBD1 (5 bases). The CDR3 has 16 residues. With 3 bases removed from V and 3 bases from J, the gap between germline ends came to 20 bases. CDR1 and CDR2 (germline): DFQATT, SNEGSKA (reference sequence). Here the CDR3 reads CSASDVGAPFHYGYTF. The CDR3 DNA follows: TGCAGTGCTAGCGACGTTGGGGCCCCTTTTCACTATGGCTACACCTTC.

This chain uses TRBV27 with TRBJ1-2, with a possible D match to TRBD1 (5 bases). Germline V gives CDR1 MNHEY, CDR2 SMNVEV (reference sequence). Trimming stripped 3 bases from V and 3 bases from J, with 8 bases between. This CDR3 has 13 residues. The CDR3 loop reads CASSFTGDYGYTF. CDR3 DNA sequence: TGTGCCAGCAGTTTCACGGGGGACTATGGCTACACCTTC.

This sequence joins TRBV6-6 and TRBJ2-2; TRBD2 agrees at 7 bases. The V gene end was trimmed by 0 bases and the J gene end by 4 bases; junction bases not matched to a gene: 2. Germline V CDR1 and CDR2: MNHNY, SVGAGI (reference sequence). This CDR3 contains 15 residues. The CDR3 is CASSYSGTITGELFF. CDR3 in DNA: TGTGCCAGCAGTTACTCCGGGACTATCACCGGGGAGCTGTTTTTT.

V gene TRBV20-1 combines with J gene TRBJ1-5, with 9 positions matching TRBD1. The CDR3 runs to 13 residues. CDR1 is DFQATT, CDR2 SNEGSKA, per germline (reference sequence). V trimming: 6 bases; J trimming: 7 bases; junction bases outside the gene matches: 7. Here the CDR3 DNA reads TGCAGTGCCAGGGACAGGGAGTTCCAGCCCCAGCATTTT. This translates into CSARDREFQPQHF.

This chain connects TRBV4-3 to TRBJ1-1, with 8 nucleotides matching TRBD1. This CDR3 comprises 14 residues. Germline trimming cut 0 bases from V and 9 bases from J; bases unmatched to any gene: 6. Germline CDR1 is LGHNA and CDR2 is YSLEER. In DNA form, the CDR3 reads TGCGCCAGCAGCCAAGATCAGGGGGCCAGGAAAGCTTTCTTT. This codes for CASSQDQGARKAFF.

This chain connects TRBV20-1 to TRBJ1-2; no clear D. The V and J ends lost 3 bases and 0 bases respectively, with 8 bases between them. Germline V gene sequence: CDR1 DFQATT, CDR2 SNEGSKA (reference sequence). The CDR3 is made up of 13 amino acids. The CDR3 nucleotides read TGCAGTGCTAGCGACAACGCTAACTATGGCTACACCTTC. Protein: CSASDNANYGYTF.